Sequencing of this T cell receptor (beta chain) was carried out in a study of T cells in Graves' hyperthyroidism and ophthalmopathy. Study results and limitations: Within blood appeared most thyroid clonotypes that had expanded above 0.001.

Exclusion criteria comprised uncontrolled infection, other autoimmune disease, pregnancy or lactation. Germline CDR1 is LNHDA and CDR2 is SQIVND (reference sequence). V lost 5 bases and J lost 5, with 19 bases in between. The CDR3 totals 17 residues. This clonotype has ten or more counts. Its specificity is unknown. The TCR beta CDR3 regions underwent amplification using RNA transcripts as the source. The study used the HTBI primer set for a first-round RT-PCR of the TCR CDR3. Via MiXCR, TCRdb re-called the multiplex PCR reads, giving one row per CDR3 protein. The sample consists of 300,000 to 450,000 distinct CDR3 sequences, roughly a sixth of them appearing once.

The receptor was isolated from a woman aged 30 to 39 with Graves' hyperthyroidism that later progressed to Graves' ophthalmopathy. The chain carries TRBV19 and TRBJ1-6; D possibly corresponds to TRBD1 (5 bases). Input material: blood. CDR3 amino acids: CASSPPWGRIDNSPLHF. The CDR3 bases are TGTGCCAGTAGTCCACCATGGGGCCGGATAGATAATTCACCCCTCCACTTT.